This T cell receptor (beta chain) was recovered during a study of blood T cell repertoires in COVID-19. Study summary: Both acute and convalescent COVID-19 samples were obtained from the United States, Italy and Spain. Sources were T cells, B-cell-depleted T cells, or PBMCs; the material itself was cDNA or gDNA.

Source study methods: Counts of nucleated cells, estimated from reference gene primer amplification, were obtained. Profiling relied on immunoSEQ multiplex PCR, and the TCRdb table lists in-frame clones only, not all of them. The D gene and trimming were derived from the DNA, and the V and J assignments and clone size from that table. There are over 150,000 clones in the sample; roughly 93% occur only once, and about 5.3% lies in the top ten. The CDR3 covers 14 residues. V was pared by 1 base and J by 9 bases, with 4 bases of the junction left unmatched. Germline V lookup: CDR1 MDHEN, CDR2 SYDVKM. Enrolment of Seattle patients took place during active infection, and they were followed longitudinally.

This rearrangement joins TRBV28 to TRBJ2-1; 9 bases agree with TRBD2. The receptor comes from a man between 18 and 35 years old with COVID-19, enrolled during active disease. The specimen sequenced was peripheral blood. DNA for the CDR3: TGTGCCAGCAGTTTATTAGCGGGAGCTGCTGAGCAGTTCTTC. Residues: CASSLLAGAAEQFF. Complete variable domain (other parts from reference TRBV28 and TRBJ2-1): DVKVTQSSRYLVKRTGEKVFLECVQDMDHENMFWYRQDPGLGLRLIYFSYDVKMKEKGDIPEGYSVSREKKERFSLILESASTNQTSMYLCASSLLAGAAEQFFGPGTRLTVL.